This section outlines one TCR beta chain sequence together with its context. Other DNA sequences in this specimen translate into the identical CDR3. V was clipped by 6 bases and J by 8 bases; unmatched bases: 2. CDR3 length: 12 amino acids. Looked up from germline, CDR1 is MNHEY and CDR2 is SVGAGI. Under the authors' procedure: For nucleated cells, counts were estimated from reference gene primer amplification. Libraries were prepared by immunoSEQ multiplex PCR; TCRdb keeps only in-frame clonotypes and omits some of them. Clone size and V and J calls were adopted from that table, with D and trimming inferred from the DNA. The sample shows roughly 120,000 clones, approximately 83% of them seen only once. The entry originates in a study of blood T cell repertoires in COVID-19. Study overall: Sites across the United States, Italy and Spain contributed samples from acute and convalescent COVID-19.

This sequence was found in a woman aged 70-85 years with acute or convalescent COVID-19. The sequenced sample consisted of peripheral blood. The chain couples TRBV6-5 to TRBJ1-2; 11 bases fit TRBD1. The CDR3 loop is CASRGQGGGYTF. Written as DNA, the CDR3 is TGTGCCAGCAGGGGACAGGGGGGAGGCTACACCTTC.